This T cell receptor (beta chain) derives from a study of T cell responses to AZD1222 COVID-19 vaccine. The CDR3 has 17 residues. Germline loops: CDR1 LNHDA, CDR2 SQIVND (reference sequence). The ends were cut back, 6 bases at V and 0 bases at J, with 18 bases in the middle. The method was immunoSEQ multiplex PCR; TCRdb's version includes in-frame clones alone and lacks a portion of them. The data hold about 180,000 clones, with more than 90% observed a single time. The sequences come from peripheral blood, collected on day 0 of AZD1222 vaccination. This sequence originates from an adult in good health. The chain has TRBV19 and TRBJ1-5; D unclear. DNA for the CDR3: TGTGCCAGTAGCCTTATCAGAGGAGAATATAGCAATCAGCCCCAGCATTTT. This sequence encodes CASSLIRGEYSNQPQHF.